This section outlines one T cell receptor beta chain sequence together with its context. It lacks a known antigen. The record has no base qualities; no much larger clone is one base away. The sample is drawn from a study of T cell changes during pregnancy in multiple sclerosis (dated by TCRdb to about 2019). In the study overall: The study looked at changes in the T cell repertoire across pregnancy in women with multiple sclerosis.

The CDR3 starts with the cysteine, ends with the phenylalanine, and has 14 residues. CDR3 DNA is the only sequence kept; it has 42 bases, read in frame from the first base. The germline V gene (reference sequence) provides CDR1 LNHDA and CDR2 SQIVND. V is shortened by 6 bases, J by 8 bases, and the region joining them spans 19 bases. Receptor amplification or capture employed the immunoSEQ multiplex PCR assay. TCRdb provides this immuneACCESS table in a form limited to in-frame rearrangements. Some clones are lacking; in checked studies, under half of them reflect an unresolved V gene, and why the rest are absent is not known. The sample table contains about 100,000 clones; only one count was recorded for approximately 92% of them. The ten largest account for around 1.8% of the sample.

The chain joins TRBV19 to TRBJ1-2, with no confident D gene call. The material was peripheral blood, obtained after pregnancy. This clonotype was sampled from a female donor with multiple sclerosis, enrolled in a pregnancy study. The nucleotides read TGTGCCAGTAGCCCCAGCGGGCCTCTCGGAGGCTACACCTTC. Its translation reads: CASSPSGPLGGYTF.